Sequencing of this T cell receptor beta chain was carried out in a study of blood T cell repertoires in COVID-19. Study context: Italy, Spain and the United States were the sources of the convalescent and acute COVID-19 samples. Sources were T cells, B-cell-depleted T cells, or PBMCs; the material itself was cDNA or gDNA.

Under the authors' procedure: Amplified reference gene primers provided the basis for estimating nucleated cell counts. TCRdb's table, derived via immunoSEQ multiplex PCR, lists solely in-frame clones and lacks some. That table furnishes V, J and clone size, whereas the DNA furnished D and trimming. The sample has some 100,000 clones; 85% to 95% are singletons. The CDR3 length is 15 residues. Per germline, CDR1 SGHNT and CDR2 YYREEE (reference sequence). The J segment lost 8 bases and the V segment lost 0 bases, leaving 10 bases of the junction unmatched. This TCR was sampled from a man aged 50-60 years with active COVID-19. Sequencing was carried out using peripheral blood. This chain connects TRBV5-4 to TRBJ1-2, with TRBD1 identical over 7 bases. The chain's CDR3 is CASSLAGTASGGYTF. For the CDR3, the DNA is TGTGCCAGCAGCTTGGCTGGGACAGCATCGGGGGGCTACACCTTC.